These T cell receptor beta chains were read from a single sample in a study of cytotoxic CD8 clonotypes in ibrutinib-treated CLL. The data were produced by immunoSEQ multiplex PCR, yet TCRdb's version contains in-frame clones alone and is incomplete. The repertoire holds more than 110,000 clones, 76% seen once, with approximately 5.1% in the top ten. Here the sequenced sample was PBMCs, taken after 24 months of ibrutinib treatment. The receptors were sampled from a human donor with chronic lymphocytic leukemia. The CDR3 runs from the conserved cysteine through the conserved F or W. A D gene is named only where the DNA matches it firmly. Only some rows state a clone size, as once, few, many or a class for expanded clones.

v_gene,j_gene,d_gene,abundance,CDR3nt,CDR3aa
TRBV6-5,TRBJ2-7,.,.,TGTGCCAGCAGCAACAGGGTGTCCTACGAGCAGTACTTC,CASSNRVSYEQYF
TRBV28,TRBJ2-1,TRBD2,few,TGTGCCAGCACTTTCGGGACTAGCGGGAGGCTTGGTGTTTTCGATGAGCAGTTCTTC,CASTFGTSGRLGVFDEQFF
TRBV6-5,TRBJ1-2,TRBD1,.,TGTGCCAGCGCGTCGGGGACAGGGAACGGCTACACCTTC,CASASGTGNGYTF
TRBV7-6,TRBJ1-2,TRBD1,.,TGTGCCAGCAGCTCAGACAGGGGGCCGTATGGCTACACCTTC,CASSSDRGPYGYTF
TRBV27,TRBJ2-7,.,.,TGTGCCAGCAGTCTGGACAGAGCCTACGAGCAGTACTTC,CASSLDRAYEQYF
TRBV7-8,TRBJ2-4,.,.,TGTGCCAGCAGCCCCAGGGGATCCAAAAACATTCAGTACTTC,CASSPRGSKNIQYF
TRBV7-3,TRBJ1-1,.,.,TGTGCCAGCAGCCCCTCGAGGGAGACTGAAGCTTTCTTT,CASSPSRETEAFF
TRBV30,TRBJ2-3,.,.,TGTGCCTGGAGTGTACAGGGCACAGATACGCAGTATTTT,CAWSVQGTDTQYF
TRBV7-2,TRBJ1-5,.,.,TGTGCCAGCAGCTTCGGCCTGTTACAGCCCCAGCATTTT,CASSFGLLQPQHF
TRBV6-6,TRBJ1-5,TRBD1,.,TGTGCCAGCAGCGCAGGGGGCTCGGGCAATCAGCCCCAGCATTTT,CASSAGGSGNQPQHF
TRBV18,TRBJ1-5,.,few,TGTGCCAGCTCACCCGGGGCCGCAGGGCAGCCCCAGCATTTT,CASSPGAAGQPQHF
TRBV5-1,TRBJ2-3,TRBD1,few,TGCGCCAGCAGCTTGGGGCGGCAGGGGGCGCGGGGCACAGATACGCAGTATTTT,CASSLGRQGARGTDTQYF
TRBV19,TRBJ2-1,TRBD1,.,TGTGCCAGTAGTTCCCGGGACAGGAGAAGGGGTGAGCAGTTCTTC,CASSSRDRRRGEQFF
TRBV11-1,TRBJ2-2,TRBD2,.,TGTGCCAGCAGCCTGTCGAGCGGGAGTGGCACCGGGGAGCTGTTTTTT,CASSLSSGSGTGELFF
TRBV2,TRBJ1-2,.,many,TGTGCCAGCAGTCGGACGGGGCTGGAGGGCTACACCTTC,CASSRTGLEGYTF
TRBV7-9,TRBJ2-7,.,.,TGTGCCAGCAGCCCCATTTCCCAGGGAACTCTCTACGAGCAGTACTTC,CASSPISQGTLYEQYF
TRBV6-6,TRBJ2-7,.,.,TGTGCCAGCAGTTCCTCGGACCCCTACGAGCAGTACTTC,CASSSSDPYEQYF
TRBV7-9,TRBJ1-4,TRBD1,few,TGTGCCAGCACCAGACAGGGGACTAATGAAAAACTGTTTTTT,CASTRQGTNEKLFF
TRBV5-8,TRBJ1-2,.,.,TGTGCCGCCGGGGTGGGTCCGTCGTTTAACTATGGCTACACCTTC,CAAGVGPSFNYGYTF
TRBV6-5,TRBJ1-2,.,once,TGTGCCAGCAGTTACTCGACGGCGGCTAACTATGGCTACACCTTC,CASSYSTAANYGYTF
TRBV28,TRBJ2-3,.,few,TGTGCCAGCAGTCCCAGGGGAGGAAGGAATACGCAGTATTTT,CASSPRGGRNTQYF
TRBV19,TRBJ2-5,.,.,TGTGCCAGTAGTATAAGGGAGGTGGGAGAGACCCAGTACTTC,CASSIREVGETQYF
TRBV5-1,TRBJ2-7,.,.,TGCGCCAGCAAGGGCCTTTACGAGCAGTACTTC,CASKGLYEQYF
TRBV10-3,TRBJ2-5,TRBD2,.,TGTGCCATCAGTGAGTCGCGGGGGGGGACGGGAGAGACCCAGTACTTC,CAISESRGGTGETQYF
TRBV4-2,TRBJ1-1,TRBD1,.,TGTGCCAGCAGCCTACAACCACCAGGGGGCGTGGGCACTGAAGCTTTCTTT,CASSLQPPGGVGTEAFF
TRBV7-2,TRBJ2-3,TRBD2,.,TGTGCCAGGTCCGGGACTAGCGGGGGAGATACGCAGTATTTT,CARSGTSGGDTQYF
TRBV28,TRBJ2-2,.,once,TGTGCCAGCAGTTTCGGGGTTATCCGGACGTCCGGGGAGCTGTTTTTT,CASSFGVIRTSGELFF
TRBV5-1,TRBJ2-2,.,few,TGCGCCAGCAGCTTGGCTCCCCCTCGTGCCGGGGAGCTGTTTTTT,CASSLAPPRAGELFF
TRBV6-1,TRBJ1-1,.,.,TGTGCCAGCACCGGCCCGAACACTGAAGCTTTCTTT,CASTGPNTEAFF
TRBV5-1,TRBJ2-7,.,.,TGCGCCAGCAGCCCATTAGCGGCCAGCTCCTACGAGCAGTACTTC,CASSPLAASSYEQYF
TRBV4-3,TRBJ2-2,TRBD1,.,TGCGCCAGCAGCCAGGACCTACAGGGGGCATGGGCCGGGGAGCTGTTTTTT,CASSQDLQGAWAGELFF
TRBV7-2,TRBJ1-2,TRBD1,.,TGTGCCAGCAGCTTAGGCGGGACAGTGGGGGCAGCTAACTATGGCTACACCTTC,CASSLGGTVGAANYGYTF
TRBV30,TRBJ2-3,.,.,TGTGCCTGGAGTTCGCCAGATACGCAGTATTTT,CAWSSPDTQYF
TRBV19,TRBJ2-5,TRBD2,.,TGTGCCAGTAGTCCCGACCGGGTAGCGGGGGAGACCCAGTACTTC,CASSPDRVAGETQYF
TRBV4-2,TRBJ2-2,TRBD1,once,TGTGCCAGCAGCCGGGACAGAAACACCGGGGAGCTGTTTTTT,CASSRDRNTGELFF
TRBV18,TRBJ1-4,.,few,TGTGCCAGCTCACCACCTTCAGAAAGGGGCGAAAAACTGTTTTTT,CASSPPSERGEKLFF
TRBV27,TRBJ2-2,.,once,TGTGCCAGCAGTTTTGATGGATGGGCCCTTTACACCGGGGAGCTGTTTTTT,CASSFDGWALYTGELFF
TRBV7-9,TRBJ2-3,.,many,TGTGCCAGCAGCCATACAGATACGCAGTATTTT,CASSHTDTQYF
TRBV18,TRBJ1-1,.,.,TGTGCCAGCTCACCACAGGGGACGAACACTGAAGCTTTCTTT,CASSPQGTNTEAFF
TRBV7-6,TRBJ1-1,.,.,TGTGCCAGCAGCTTAGCGGCCGCCGGGCAAGCTTTCTTT,CASSLAAAGQAFF
TRBV6-5,TRBJ1-2,.,.,TGTGCCAGCAGTTACGGGGGCAGGGAGGGCTATGGCTACACCTTC,CASSYGGREGYGYTF
TRBV7-6,TRBJ2-1,.,.,TGTGCCAGCAGCCCGGGACACCTCTACAATGAGCAGTTCTTC,CASSPGHLYNEQFF
TRBV5-1,TRBJ1-2,.,.,TGCGCCAGCAGCTTGGGGCCTGAGGGCTATGGCTACACCTTC,CASSLGPEGYGYTF
TRBV27,TRBJ2-7,.,.,TGTGCCAGCAGTTTGGGTGTCGAGCAGTACTTC,CASSLGVEQYF
TRBV19,TRBJ2-7,.,.,TGTGCCAGTAGCCCCCCCGGACAGCTCTACGAGCAGTACTTC,CASSPPGQLYEQYF